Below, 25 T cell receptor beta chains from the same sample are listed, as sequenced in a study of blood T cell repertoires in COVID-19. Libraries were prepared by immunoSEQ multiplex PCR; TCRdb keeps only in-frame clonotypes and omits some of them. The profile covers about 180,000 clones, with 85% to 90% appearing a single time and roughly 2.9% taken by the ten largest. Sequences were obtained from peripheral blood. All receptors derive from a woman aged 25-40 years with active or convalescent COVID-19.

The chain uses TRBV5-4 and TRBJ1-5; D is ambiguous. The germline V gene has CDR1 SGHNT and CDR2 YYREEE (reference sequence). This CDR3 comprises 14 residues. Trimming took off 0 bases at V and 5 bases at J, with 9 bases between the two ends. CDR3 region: CASSLAGRDQPQHF. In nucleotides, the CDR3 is TGTGCCAGCAGCTTGGCCGGGAGGGATCAGCCCCAGCATTTT.

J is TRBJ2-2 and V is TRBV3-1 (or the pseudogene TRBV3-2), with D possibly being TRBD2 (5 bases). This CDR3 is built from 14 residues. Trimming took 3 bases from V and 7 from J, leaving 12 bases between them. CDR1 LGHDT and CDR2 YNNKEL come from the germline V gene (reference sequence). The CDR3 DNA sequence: TGTGCCAGCAGCCATATGAAGGAGGTCGGGGAGCTGTTTTTT. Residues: CASSHMKEVGELFF.

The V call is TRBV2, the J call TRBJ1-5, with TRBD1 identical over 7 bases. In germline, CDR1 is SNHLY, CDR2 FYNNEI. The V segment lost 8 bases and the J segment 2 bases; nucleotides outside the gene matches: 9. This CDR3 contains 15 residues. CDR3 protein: CASSKTGDGNQPQHF. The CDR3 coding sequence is TGTGCCAGCTCGAAAACAGGGGACGGCAATCAGCCCCAGCATTTT.

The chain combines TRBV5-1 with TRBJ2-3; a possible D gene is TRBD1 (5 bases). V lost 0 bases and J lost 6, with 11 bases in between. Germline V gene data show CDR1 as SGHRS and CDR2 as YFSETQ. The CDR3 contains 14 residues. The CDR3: CASSLETGGDTQYF. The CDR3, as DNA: TGCGCCAGCAGCTTGGAAACAGGTGGGGATACGCAGTATTTT.

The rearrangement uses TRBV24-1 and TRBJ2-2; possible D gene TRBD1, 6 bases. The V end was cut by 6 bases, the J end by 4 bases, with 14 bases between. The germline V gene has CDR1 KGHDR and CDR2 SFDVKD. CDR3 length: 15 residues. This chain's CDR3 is CATSSAGDVTGELFF. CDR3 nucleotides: TGTGCCACCAGTTCCGCAGGGGACGTCACCGGGGAGCTGTTTTTT.

CDR3 sequence (DNA): TGTGCCAGCAGTAACCCCAGGATCTCTGGAAACACCATATATTTT. It specifies CASSNPRISGNTIYF. This rearrangement joins TRBV6-5 to TRBJ1-3; no clear D gene. From germline, CDR1 is MNHEY and CDR2 SVGAGI. Trimming took 5 bases from V and 0 from J, leaving 11 bases between them. CDR3 length: 15 residues.

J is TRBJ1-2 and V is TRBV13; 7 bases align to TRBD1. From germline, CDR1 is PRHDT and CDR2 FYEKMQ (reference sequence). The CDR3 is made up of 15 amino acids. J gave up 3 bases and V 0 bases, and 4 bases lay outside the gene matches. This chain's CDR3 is CASSLGAGGYYGYTF. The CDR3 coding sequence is TGTGCCAGCAGCTTAGGGGCAGGGGGGTACTATGGCTACACCTTC.

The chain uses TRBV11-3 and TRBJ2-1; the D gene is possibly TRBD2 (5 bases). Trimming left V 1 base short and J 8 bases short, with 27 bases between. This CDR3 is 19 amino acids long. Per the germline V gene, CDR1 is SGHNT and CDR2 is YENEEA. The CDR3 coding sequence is TGTGCCAGCAGCTTAGGGCTCGTAGGCCCACAAAATGAGGGATATGAGCAGTTCTTC. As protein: CASSLGLVGPQNEGYEQFF. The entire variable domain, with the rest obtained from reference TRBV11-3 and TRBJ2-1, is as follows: EAGVVQSPRYKIIEKKQPVAFWCNPISGHNTLYWYLQNLGQGPELLIRYENEEAVDDSQLPKDRFSAERLKGVDSTLKIQPAELGDSAVYLCASSLGLVGPQNEGYEQFFGPGTRLTVL.

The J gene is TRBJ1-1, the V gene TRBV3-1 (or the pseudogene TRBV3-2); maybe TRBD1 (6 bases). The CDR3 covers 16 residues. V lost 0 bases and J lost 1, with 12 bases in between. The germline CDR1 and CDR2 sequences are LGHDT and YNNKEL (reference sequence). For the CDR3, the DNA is TGTGCCAGCAGCCAAGATAAGGCCAGGGGGAACACTGAAGCTTTCTTT. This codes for CASSQDKARGNTEAFF.

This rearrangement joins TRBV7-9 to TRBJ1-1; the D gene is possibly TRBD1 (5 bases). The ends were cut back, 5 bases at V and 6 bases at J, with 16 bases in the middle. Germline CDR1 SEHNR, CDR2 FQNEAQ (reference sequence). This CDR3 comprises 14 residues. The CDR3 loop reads CASSRGTLGAEAFF. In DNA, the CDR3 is TGTGCCAGCAGCCGAGGGACTTTGGGCGCTGAAGCTTTCTTT.

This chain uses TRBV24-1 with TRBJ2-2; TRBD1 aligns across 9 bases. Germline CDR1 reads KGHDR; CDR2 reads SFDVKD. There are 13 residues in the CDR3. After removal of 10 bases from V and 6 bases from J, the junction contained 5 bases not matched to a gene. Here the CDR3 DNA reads TGTGCCACACAGGGGGCCAACGCCGGGGAGCTGTTTTTT. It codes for CATQGANAGELFF.

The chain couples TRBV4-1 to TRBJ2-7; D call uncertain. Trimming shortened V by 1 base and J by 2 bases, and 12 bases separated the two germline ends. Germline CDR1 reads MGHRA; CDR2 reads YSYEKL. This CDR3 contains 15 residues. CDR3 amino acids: CASSQGAATPYEQYF. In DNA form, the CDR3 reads TGCGCCAGCAGCCAAGGAGCTGCCACCCCCTACGAGCAGTACTTC.

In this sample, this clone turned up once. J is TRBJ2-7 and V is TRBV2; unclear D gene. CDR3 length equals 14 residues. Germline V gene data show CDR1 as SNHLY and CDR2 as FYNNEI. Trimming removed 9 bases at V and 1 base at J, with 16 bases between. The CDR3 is CASTQLSASYEQYF. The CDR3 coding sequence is TGTGCCAGTACACAACTAAGCGCGTCCTACGAGCAGTACTTC. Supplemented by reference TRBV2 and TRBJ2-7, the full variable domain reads EPEVTQTPSHQVTQMGQEVILRCVPISNHLYFYWYRQILGQKVEFLVSFYNNEISEKSEIFDDQFSVERPDGSNFTLKIRSTKLEDSAMYFCASTQLSASYEQYFGPGTRLTVT.

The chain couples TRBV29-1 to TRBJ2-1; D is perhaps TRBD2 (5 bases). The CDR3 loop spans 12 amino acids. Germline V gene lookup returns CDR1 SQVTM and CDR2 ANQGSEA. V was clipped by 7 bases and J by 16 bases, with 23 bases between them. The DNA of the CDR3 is TGCAGCGCTTGGACCGGGGTCACCACGTATTTCTTC. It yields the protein CSAWTGVTTYFF.

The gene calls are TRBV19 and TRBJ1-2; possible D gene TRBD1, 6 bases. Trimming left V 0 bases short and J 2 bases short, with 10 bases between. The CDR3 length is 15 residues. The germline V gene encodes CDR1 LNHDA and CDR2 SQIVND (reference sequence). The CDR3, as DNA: TGTGCCAGTAGTATAGATCCAAGGGGGAACTATGGCTACACCTTC. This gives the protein CASSIDPRGNYGYTF.

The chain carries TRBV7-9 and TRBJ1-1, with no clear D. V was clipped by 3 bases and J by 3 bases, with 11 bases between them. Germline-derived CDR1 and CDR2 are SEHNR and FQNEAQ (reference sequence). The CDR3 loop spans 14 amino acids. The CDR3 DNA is TGTGCCAGCAGCTTCCTGTCCCGGGACACTGAAGCTTTCTTT. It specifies CASSFLSRDTEAFF.

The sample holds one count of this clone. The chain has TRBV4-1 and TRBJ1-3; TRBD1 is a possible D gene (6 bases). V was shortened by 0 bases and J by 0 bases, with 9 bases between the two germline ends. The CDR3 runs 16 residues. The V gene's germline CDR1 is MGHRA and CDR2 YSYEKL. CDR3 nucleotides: TGCGCCAGCAGCCAAGATCGAGGGGGCTCTGGAAACACCATATATTTT. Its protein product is CASSQDRGGSGNTIYF.

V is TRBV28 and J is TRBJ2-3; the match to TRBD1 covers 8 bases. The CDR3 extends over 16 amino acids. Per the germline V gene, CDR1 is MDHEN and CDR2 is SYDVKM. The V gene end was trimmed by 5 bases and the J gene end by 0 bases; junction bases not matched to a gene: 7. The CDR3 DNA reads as TGTGCCAGCAGTCTAGCTCAGGGGGCTAGCACAGATACGCAGTATTTT. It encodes CASSLAQGASTDTQYF.

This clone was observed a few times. The CDR3 coding sequence is TGCGCCAGCAGCGCGGGGGACAGGGAGTGGAATGGCTACACCTTC. Translated, it gives CASSAGDREWNGYTF. The rearrangement links TRBV5-1 to TRBJ1-2, with 9 bases aligning to TRBD1. The CDR3 is made up of 15 amino acids. The germline V gene has CDR1 SGHRS and CDR2 YFSETQ. The V gene end was trimmed by 4 bases and the J gene end by 6 bases; junction bases not matched to a gene: 10. The full variable domain, completed using reference TRBV5-1 and TRBJ1-2, is KAGVTQTPRYLIKTRGQQVTLSCSPISGHRSVSWYQQTPGQGLQFLFEYFSETQRNKGNFPGRFSGRQFSNSRSEMNVSTLELGDSALYLCASSAGDREWNGYTFGSGTRLTVV.

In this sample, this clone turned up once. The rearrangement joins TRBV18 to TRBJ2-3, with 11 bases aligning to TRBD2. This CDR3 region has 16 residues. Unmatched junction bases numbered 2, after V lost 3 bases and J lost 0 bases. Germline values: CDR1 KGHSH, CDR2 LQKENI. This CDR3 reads CASSPGLAGSTDTQYF. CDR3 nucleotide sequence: TGTGCCAGCTCACCCGGACTAGCGGGCAGCACAGATACGCAGTATTTT.

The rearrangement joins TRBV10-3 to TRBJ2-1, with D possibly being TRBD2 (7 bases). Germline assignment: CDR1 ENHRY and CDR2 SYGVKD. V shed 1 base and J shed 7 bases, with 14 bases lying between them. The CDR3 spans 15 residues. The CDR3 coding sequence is TGTGCCATCAGTGAGTTGGGGGGGCCTCGGAATGAGCAGTTCTTC. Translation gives CAISELGGPRNEQFF.

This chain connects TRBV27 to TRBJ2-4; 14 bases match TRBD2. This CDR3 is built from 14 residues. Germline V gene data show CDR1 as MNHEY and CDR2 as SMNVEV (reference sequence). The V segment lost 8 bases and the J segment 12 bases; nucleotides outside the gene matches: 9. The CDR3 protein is CASSSGTSGSNQYF. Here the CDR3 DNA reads TGTGCCAGCTCCTCCGGGACTAGCGGGAGTAATCAGTACTTC.

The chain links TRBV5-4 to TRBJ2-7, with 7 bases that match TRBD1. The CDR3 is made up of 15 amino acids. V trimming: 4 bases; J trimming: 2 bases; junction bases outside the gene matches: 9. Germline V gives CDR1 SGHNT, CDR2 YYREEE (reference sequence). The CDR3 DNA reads TGTGCCAGCAGCATTGACAGGGTATCCGCCTACGAGCAGTACTTC. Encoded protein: CASSIDRVSAYEQYF.

As DNA, the CDR3 is TGTGCCAGCAGCTTAGATAAAGGGGTGGAGACCCAGTACTTC. It encodes CASSLDKGVETQYF. The chain links TRBV11-2 to TRBJ2-5; D is possibly TRBD1 (5 bases). The CDR3 runs 14 residues. V lost 0 bases and J lost 5, with 10 bases in between. Germline V gene data show CDR1 as SGHAT and CDR2 as FQNNGV.

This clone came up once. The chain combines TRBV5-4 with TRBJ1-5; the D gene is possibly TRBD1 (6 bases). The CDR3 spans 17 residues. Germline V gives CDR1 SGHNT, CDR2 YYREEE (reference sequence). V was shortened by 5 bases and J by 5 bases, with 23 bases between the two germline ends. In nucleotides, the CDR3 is TGTGCCAGCAGTTACCAGCCCCCGACAGGAACCTATCAGCCCCAGCATTTT. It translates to CASSYQPPTGTYQPQHF.